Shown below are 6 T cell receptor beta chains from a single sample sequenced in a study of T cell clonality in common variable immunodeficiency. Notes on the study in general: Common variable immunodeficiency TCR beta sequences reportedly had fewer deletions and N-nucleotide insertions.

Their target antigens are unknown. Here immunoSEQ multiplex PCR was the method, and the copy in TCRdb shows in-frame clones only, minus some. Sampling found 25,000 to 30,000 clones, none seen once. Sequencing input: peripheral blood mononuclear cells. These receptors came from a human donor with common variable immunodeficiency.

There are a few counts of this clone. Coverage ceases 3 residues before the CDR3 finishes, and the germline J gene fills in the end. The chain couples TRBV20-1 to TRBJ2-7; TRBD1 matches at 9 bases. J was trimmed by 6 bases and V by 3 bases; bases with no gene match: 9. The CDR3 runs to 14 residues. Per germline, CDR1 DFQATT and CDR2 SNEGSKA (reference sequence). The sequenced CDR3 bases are TGCAGTGCTAGGGGGACAGGGTTTTCTAGCGAG. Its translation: CSARGTGFSSE. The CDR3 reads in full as CSARGTGFSSEQYF.

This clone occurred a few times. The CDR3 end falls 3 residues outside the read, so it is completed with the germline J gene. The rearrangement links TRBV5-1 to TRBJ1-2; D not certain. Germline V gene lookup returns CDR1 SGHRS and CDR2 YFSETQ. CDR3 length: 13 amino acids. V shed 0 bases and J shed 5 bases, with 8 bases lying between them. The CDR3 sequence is CASSLAGDYGYTF. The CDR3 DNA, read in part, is TGCGCCAGCAGCTTGGCAGGAGATTATGGC.

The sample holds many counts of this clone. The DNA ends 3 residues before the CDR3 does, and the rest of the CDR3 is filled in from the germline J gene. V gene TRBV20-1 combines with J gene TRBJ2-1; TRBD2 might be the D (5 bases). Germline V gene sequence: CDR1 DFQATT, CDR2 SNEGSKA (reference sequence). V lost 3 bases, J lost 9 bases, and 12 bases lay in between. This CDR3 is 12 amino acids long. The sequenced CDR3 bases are TGCAGTGCTAGGATTGTGAGGGCTGAG. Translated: CSARIVRAE. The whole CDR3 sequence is CSARIVRAEQFF.

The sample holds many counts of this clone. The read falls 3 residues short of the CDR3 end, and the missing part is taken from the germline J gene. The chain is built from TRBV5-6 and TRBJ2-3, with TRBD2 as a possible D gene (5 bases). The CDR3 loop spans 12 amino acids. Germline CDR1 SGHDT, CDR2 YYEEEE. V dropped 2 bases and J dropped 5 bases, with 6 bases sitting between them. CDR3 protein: CASSFSEDTQYF. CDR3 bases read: TGTGCCAGCAGCTTTAGCGAAGATACG.

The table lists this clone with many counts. Incomplete CDR3 DNA: TGTGCCAGCAGCTTAGCGCGGGTGGGCTCCTACAATGAG. Protein product: CASSLARVGSYNE. The CDR3 reads in full as CASSLARVGSYNEQFF. The chain links TRBV7-8 to TRBJ2-1; weak D call: TRBD2 (5 bases). The CDR3 end is not reached by the read, which stops 3 residues before it; the germline J gene fills it in. Trimming pared 0 bases from V and 0 bases from J, leaving 9 bases between. This CDR3 spans 16 amino acids. The germline V gene encodes CDR1 SGHVS and CDR2 FQNEAQ.

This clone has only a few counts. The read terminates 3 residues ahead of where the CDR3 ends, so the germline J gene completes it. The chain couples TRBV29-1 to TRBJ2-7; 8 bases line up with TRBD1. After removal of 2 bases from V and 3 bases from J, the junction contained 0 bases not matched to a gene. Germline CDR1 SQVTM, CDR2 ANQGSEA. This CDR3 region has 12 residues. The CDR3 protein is CSVETGGYEQYF. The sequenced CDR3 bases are TGCAGCGTTGAAACAGGGGGCTACGAG.